The rows below give T cell receptor beta chains drawn from one sample of a study of blood T cell repertoires in COVID-19. Generated by immunoSEQ multiplex PCR, the TCRdb table keeps only in-frame clones and is missing some. Counted here are about 200,000 clones, approximately 90% occurring once; the ten biggest clones make up about a fifth. Sequencing was done on a sample of peripheral blood. Receptor source: a man between 60 and 75 years old with active or convalescent COVID-19. Both conserved end residues are part of each CDR3. D genes are given only for firm matches. Clone size is stated in some rows and not others, as once, few, many or a class when expanded.

D	size	V	J	CDR3	DNA
-	-	TRBV10-1	TRBJ2-1	CASSESRAVHYNEQFF	TGCGCCAGCAGTGAGTCGAGGGCAGTCCACTACAATGAGCAGTTCTTC
-	-	TRBV30	TRBJ1-4	CAWSTLTEEKLFF	TGTGCCTGGAGTACTTTGACGGAGGAAAAACTGTTTTTT
TRBD1	-	TRBV2	TRBJ1-6	CASSAGTGPSPLHF	TGTGCCAGCAGTGCCGGGACAGGGCCTTCACCCCTCCACTTT
-	-	TRBV3-1/TRBV3-2	TRBJ1-2	CASSQEGGHYYGYTF	TGTGCCAGCAGCCAAGAGGGAGGACACTACTATGGCTACACCTTC
-	-	TRBV7-2	TRBJ2-2	CASSFSFTTGSSGELFF	TGTGCCAGCAGCTTTAGTTTTACTACAGGGTCGTCCGGGGAGCTGTTTTTT
-	-	TRBV24-1	TRBJ2-3	CATARTTSATDTQYF	TGTGCCACGGCTCGGACAACGTCGGCAACAGATACGCAGTATTTT
-	-	TRBV5-6	TRBJ1-3	CASSYDNSGNTIYF	TGTGCCAGCAGCTACGACAACTCGGGAAACACCATATATTTT
-	-	TRBV15	TRBJ1-4	CATSSPLGQLSTSTNEKLFF	TGTGCCACCAGCAGCCCCCTTGGTCAGTTAAGTACATCAACTAATGAAAAACTGTTTTTT
-	-	TRBV6-5	TRBJ2-6	CASERISGANVLTF	TGTGCCAGCGAGCGGATTTCTGGGGCCAACGTCCTGACTTTC
TRBD1	-	TRBV29-1	TRBJ2-1	CSVVQGARFF	TGCAGCGTTGTCCAGGGGGCCAGGTTCTTC
TRBD1	-	TRBV29-1	TRBJ2-7	CSVTRDRDEQYF	TGCAGCGTTACCCGGGACAGGGACGAGCAGTACTTC
-	many	TRBV20-1	TRBJ1-2	CSASPTGYHGYTF	TGCAGTGCTAGTCCCACAGGGTATCATGGCTACACCTTC
TRBD1	-	TRBV11-3	TRBJ2-2	CASSPTGAYTGELFF	TGTGCCAGCAGCCCGACAGGGGCGTACACCGGGGAGCTGTTTTTT
-	-	TRBV10-1	TRBJ1-2	CASSPDRLNGYTF	TGCGCCAGCAGTCCCGACAGGTTAAATGGCTACACCTTC
TRBD2	-	TRBV27	TRBJ2-6	CASSPRREGPRGANVLTF	TGTGCCAGCAGCCCGAGACGGGAGGGGCCGAGGGGGGCCAACGTCCTGACTTTC
TRBD1	-	TRBV6-5	TRBJ2-7	CASSRGQGKYEQYF	TGTGCCAGCAGTCGTGGACAGGGCAAGTACGAGCAGTACTTC
TRBD1	-	TRBV10-3	TRBJ2-1	CAISDRGRNEQFF	TGTGCCATCAGTGATAGGGGGCGCAATGAGCAGTTCTTC
-	-	TRBV18	TRBJ1-1	CASSVGGGRVAEAFF	TGTGCCAGCTCCGTCGGGGGAGGACGCGTGGCTGAAGCTTTCTTT
TRBD1	-	TRBV14	TRBJ2-7	CASSRGTEKDYEQYF	TGTGCCAGCAGCCGTGGGACAGAAAAGGACTACGAGCAGTACTTC
-	-	TRBV5-6	TRBJ1-5	CASSLRYSNQPQHF	TGTGCCAGCAGCTTACGGTATAGCAATCAGCCCCAGCATTTT
-	-	TRBV19	TRBJ1-5	CASSITYNQPQHF	TGTGCCAGTAGTATAACATACAATCAGCCCCAGCATTTT
-	-	TRBV2	TRBJ2-5	CASRAGRQPGQETQYF	TGTGCCAGCAGGGCCGGCAGGCAGCCGGGACAAGAGACCCAGTACTTC
-	-	TRBV19	TRBJ1-1	CASNRRRTPGTEAFF	TGTGCCAGTAACCGCCGGCGGACCCCGGGGACTGAAGCTTTCTTT
TRBD2	-	TRBV10-1	TRBJ2-3	CASSGWAGGYSDTQYF	TGCGCCAGCAGTGGATGGGCGGGGGGGTACTCAGATACGCAGTATTTT
-	-	TRBV5-1	TRBJ2-5	CASSLMGRETQYF	TGCGCCAGCAGCTTGATGGGGCGAGAGACCCAGTACTTC
-	few	TRBV9	TRBJ1-4	CASSVAGANEKLFF	TGTGCCAGCAGCGTGGCAGGGGCTAATGAAAAACTGTTTTTT
TRBD1	-	TRBV24-1	TRBJ2-7	CATSETGAHSYEQYF	TGTGCCACCAGTGAGACAGGGGCACACTCCTACGAGCAGTACTTC
TRBD1	-	TRBV9	TRBJ2-5	CASSQGTVIKETQYF	TGTGCCAGCAGCCAAGGGACAGTTATTAAAGAGACCCAGTACTTC
TRBD1	-	TRBV19	TRBJ2-5	CASSDLGTVQETQYF	TGTGCCAGTAGTGACCTAGGGACAGTCCAAGAGACCCAGTACTTC
TRBD1	-	TRBV19	TRBJ1-5	CASRSSTGSNQPQHF	TGTGCCAGCAGGAGTTCGACAGGGTCCAATCAGCCCCAGCATTTT
-	-	TRBV2	TRBJ2-6	CASSVLASGANVLTF	TGTGCCAGCAGTGTTCTGGCCTCTGGGGCCAACGTCCTGACTTTC
-	-	TRBV2	TRBJ2-1	CASRSQDGSSYNEQFF	TGTGCCAGCAGGTCCCAGGACGGGAGCTCCTACAATGAGCAGTTCTTC
-	-	TRBV5-1	TRBJ2-7	CASSPYRGGDLYEQYF	TGCGCCAGCAGCCCTTACAGGGGGGGGGATTTATACGAGCAGTACTTC
TRBD1	-	TRBV7-9	TRBJ2-7	CASSTGTAATYEQYF	TGTGCCAGCAGTACCGGGACAGCGGCCACCTACGAGCAGTACTTC
-	-	TRBV11-3	TRBJ2-7	CASSDGSSYEQYF	TGTGCCAGCAGCGACGGGAGCTCCTACGAGCAGTACTTC
-	-	TRBV27	TRBJ2-1	CASSLGLYPRGHNEQFF	TGTGCCAGCAGTTTAGGTTTGTACCCAAGGGGTCACAATGAGCAGTTCTTC
-	-	TRBV7-9	TRBJ1-2	CASSLWTPNYGYTF	TGTGCCAGCAGCTTATGGACACCCAACTATGGCTACACCTTC